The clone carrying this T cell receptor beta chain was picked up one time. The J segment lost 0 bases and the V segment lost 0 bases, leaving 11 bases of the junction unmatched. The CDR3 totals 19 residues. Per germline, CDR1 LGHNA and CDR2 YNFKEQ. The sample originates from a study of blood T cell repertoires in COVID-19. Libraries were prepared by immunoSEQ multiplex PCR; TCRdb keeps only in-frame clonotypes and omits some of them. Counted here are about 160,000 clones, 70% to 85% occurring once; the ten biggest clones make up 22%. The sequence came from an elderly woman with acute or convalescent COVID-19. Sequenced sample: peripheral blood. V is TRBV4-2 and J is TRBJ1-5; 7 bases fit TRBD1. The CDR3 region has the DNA TGTGCCAGCAGCCAAGATACGGGTTGGGACAGCAATAGCAATCAGCCCCAGCATTTT. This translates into CASSQDTGWDSNSNQPQHF.